This TCR beta chain was recovered during a study of T cells in Graves' hyperthyroidism and ophthalmopathy. Across the study: Blood was drawn when the patient was first diagnosed and still untreated.

RNA transcripts yielded amplified TCR beta CDR3 regions. Using the HTBI primer set, a first-round RT-PCR was run on the TCR CDR3. One entry per CDR3 protein results from TCRdb running MiXCR on the multiplex PCR reads. The sample lists 300,000 to 450,000 distinct CDR3 sequences; around 25% were seen once. Researchers barred patients who had uncontrolled infection, other autoimmune disease, pregnancy or lactation. There are 13 residues in the CDR3. The germline V gene has CDR1 WNHNN and CDR2 SYGVQD (reference sequence). Trimming removed 6 bases at V and 5 bases at J, with 13 bases between. The receptor's source is a man in his fifties or sixties with Graves' hyperthyroidism. Sequencing used blood. The chain is built from TRBV10-1 and TRBJ1-2; D gene unclear. In DNA form, the CDR3 reads TGCGCCAGCAGCGTTGACCCTGGATATGGCTACACCTTC. It encodes CASSVDPGYGYTF.